Shown below are 23 T cell receptor beta chains from a single sample sequenced in a study of PD-L1 blockade in urothelial cancer (dated by TCRdb to 2017 to 2019). To prepare the library, the immunoSEQ multiplex PCR assay was applied. TCRdb limited this immuneACCESS table to in-frame rearrangements with V and J called. A share of clones is missing; checked studies link under half to unresolved V genes, and the rest is unexplained. This sample has 68,000 or so clones in its table, and roughly 80% of those were observed once. Clones ranked in the top ten supply 4.5% to 6% of the sample. Reading the label with the study, this specimen's time point is: pretreatment peripheral blood. Sequencing was performed on PBMCs, taken around atezolizumab (anti-PD-L1) treatment. These receptors originate from a man between 65 and 85 years old with urothelial cancer.

The chain recombines TRBV5-1 with TRBJ2-5; the match to TRBD2 covers 7 bases. V lost 2 bases, J lost 1 base, and 8 bases stayed unmatched. The length of the CDR3 is 16 residues. Per the germline V gene, CDR1 is SGHRS and CDR2 is YFSETQ. DNA of the CDR3: TGCGCCAGCAGCTTAAAGAGCGGGGTGATCCAAGAGACCCAGTACTTC. It translates to CASSLKSGVIQETQYF.

The chain uses TRBV5-8 and TRBJ2-5; 12 bases align to TRBD2. This CDR3 region has 16 residues. Trimming cost V 4 bases and J 2 bases; bases outside gene matches: 6. Germline V CDR1 and CDR2: SGHTS, YDEGEE. The CDR3: CASSPAGLAGQETQYF. The CDR3 nucleotides are TGTGCCAGCAGCCCCGCAGGACTAGCGGGACAAGAGACCCAGTACTTC.

This clone was counted once. The chain uses TRBV7-3 and TRBJ2-3, with D possibly being TRBD2 (6 bases). The CDR3 spans 16 residues. Trimming cost V 1 base and J 4 bases, with 15 bases left between them. CDR1 is SGHTA, CDR2 FQGTGA, per germline. The CDR3 region has the DNA TGTGCCAGCAGCTTAAACGGGGGTAGCTTACCAGATACGCAGTATTTT. It codes for CASSLNGGSLPDTQYF.

The chain employs TRBV6-1 and TRBJ1-6; D is undetermined. CDR1 MNHNS and CDR2 SASEGT come from the germline V gene. This CDR3 spans 14 amino acids. The V and J ends lost 4 bases and 7 bases respectively, with 11 bases between them. The CDR3, as DNA: TGTGCCAGCAGTGCACAGAGAGAGAATTCACCCCTCCACTTT. Translation gives CASSAQRENSPLHF.

In its sample, this clone was seen many times. This rearrangement joins TRBV25-1 to TRBJ1-1; D gene uncertain. The V gene's germline CDR1 is MGHDK and CDR2 SYGVNS. V was pared by 1 base and J by 1 base, with 10 bases between. The CDR3 runs 15 residues. CDR3: CASSELKHGNTEAFF. CDR3 nucleotides: TGTGCCAGCAGTGAATTGAAGCATGGGAACACTGAAGCTTTCTTT.

The J gene is TRBJ2-6, the V gene TRBV5-1; 7 nucleotides line up with TRBD1. The CDR3 contains 20 residues. Germline V gives CDR1 SGHRS, CDR2 YFSETQ. Trimming cost V 0 bases and J 4 bases; bases outside gene matches: 16. For the CDR3, the DNA is TGCGCCAGCAGCTTGGAGATGAGACAGGGTAGCTTCCGAGGGGCCAACGTCCTGACTTTC. Its protein is CASSLEMRQGSFRGANVLTF.

The chain couples TRBV5-1 to TRBJ1-6; D not resolved. The CDR3 covers 15 residues. The V gene lost 1 base and the J gene lost 5 bases, with 10 bases spanning the gap. In germline, CDR1 is SGHRS, CDR2 YFSETQ. Here the CDR3 DNA reads TGCGCCAGCAGCTTGTCGGAGATGGATAATTCACCCCTCCACTTT. As protein: CASSLSEMDNSPLHF.

The J gene is TRBJ1-5, the V gene TRBV19, with TRBD1 matching 8 bases. This CDR3 comprises 14 residues. Germline V lookup: CDR1 LNHDA, CDR2 SQIVND (reference sequence). The ends lost 3 bases at V and 7 bases at J; junction bases unmatched: 5. The CDR3 reads CASSITGGRQPQHF. As DNA, the CDR3 is TGTGCCAGTAGTATTACAGGGGGACGACAGCCCCAGCATTTT.

This chain uses TRBV7-2 with TRBJ2-7, with D perhaps matching TRBD2 (5 bases). CDR1 is SGHTA and CDR2 is FQGNSA in the germline V gene. CDR3 length: 14 residues. Trimming removed 4 bases at V and 2 bases at J, with 12 bases between. The DNA for the CDR3 is TGTGCCAGCAGCTCCTCTAGCAATACCTACGAGCAGTACTTC. Translated, it gives CASSSSSNTYEQYF. Full variable domain (missing parts from reference TRBV7-2 and TRBJ2-7): GAGVSQSPSNKVTEKGKDVELRCDPISGHTALYWYRQSLGQGLEFLIYFQGNSAPDKSGLPSDRFSAERTGGSVSTLTIQRTQQEDSAVYLCASSSSSNTYEQYFGPGTRLTVT.

This clone occurred a few times. The V call is TRBV6-1, the J call TRBJ1-2; maybe TRBD1 (6 bases). The germline V gene encodes CDR1 MNHNS and CDR2 SASEGT. Trimming took 5 bases from V and 1 from J, leaving 8 bases between them. CDR3 length: 13 amino acids. CDR3: CASSQDSNYGYTF. CDR3 in DNA: TGTGCCAGCAGTCAGGACAGTAACTATGGCTACACCTTC.

This rearrangement joins TRBV15 to TRBJ2-5; weak D call: TRBD2 (6 bases). Per germline, CDR1 LNHNV and CDR2 YYDKDF (reference sequence). Trimming shortened V by 0 bases and J by 2 bases, and 13 bases separated the two germline ends. The CDR3 consists of 16 residues. CDR3 bases: TGTGCCACCAGCAGAGATCTCCGGAGCGGGCAAGAGACCCAGTACTTC. Protein sequence: CATSRDLRSGQETQYF.

This clone occurred a few times. CDR3 bases: TGTGCCAGCAGTGAGCCGGGAGCGAACACCGGGGAGCTGTTTTTT. This encodes CASSEPGANTGELFF. The chain links TRBV25-1 to TRBJ2-2, with D perhaps matching TRBD2 (6 bases). Germline V gives CDR1 MGHDK, CDR2 SYGVNS. Trimming removed 3 bases at V and 0 bases at J, with 8 bases between. This CDR3 spans 15 amino acids. Filled out from reference TRBV25-1 and TRBJ2-2, the complete variable domain reads EADIYQTPRYLVIGTGKKITLECSQTMGHDKMYWYQQDPGMELHLIHYSYGVNSTEKGDLSSESTVSRIRTEHFPLTLESARPSHTSQYLCASSEPGANTGELFFGEGSRLTVL.

The CDR3, as DNA: TGCGCCAGCAGCCAGAACGTCGCAGGGATAGGAGAAAAACTGTTTTTT. Translated, it gives CASSQNVAGIGEKLFF. The chain carries TRBV4-1 and TRBJ1-4, with a possible D match to TRBD1 (5 bases). There are 16 residues in the CDR3. V was clipped by 3 bases and J by 8 bases, with 19 bases between them. CDR1 and CDR2 from the germline V gene are MGHRA and YSYEKL.

The chain carries TRBV9 and TRBJ2-2, with a possible D match to TRBD2 (7 bases). Germline-derived CDR1 and CDR2 are SGDLS and YYNGEE. This CDR3 contains 15 residues. V lost 0 bases to trimming and J lost 3 bases, with 9 bases between them. The CDR3 DNA sequence: TGTGCCAGCAGCGTAGAGGGGGGGTACACCGGGGAGCTGTTTTTT. The encoded protein is CASSVEGGYTGELFF.

The chain recombines TRBV9 with TRBJ2-2; D is ambiguous. Trimming left V 0 bases short and J 3 bases short, with 6 bases between. Germline assignment: CDR1 SGDLS and CDR2 YYNGEE. The CDR3 sequence is 14 residues long. CDR3 sequence (DNA): TGTGCCAGCAGCGTAGAAGGAGACACCGGGGAGCTGTTTTTT. Its protein product is CASSVEGDTGELFF.

The rearrangement uses TRBV19 and TRBJ2-2, with D hard to call. There are 13 residues in the CDR3. Trimming shortened V by 5 bases and J by 4 bases, and 8 bases separated the two germline ends. Germline CDR1 is LNHDA and CDR2 is SQIVND (reference sequence). The CDR3 is CASSVAGTGELFF. Written as DNA, the CDR3 is TGTGCCAGTAGTGTCGCCGGCACCGGGGAGCTGTTTTTT.

The J gene is TRBJ2-1, the V gene TRBV6-5; possible D gene TRBD1, 5 bases. V was trimmed by 6 bases and J by 4 bases, leaving 16 bases between them. The germline V gene has CDR1 MNHEY and CDR2 SVGAGI. The CDR3 sequence is 15 residues long. CDR3 loop: CASSPFQGNYNEQFF. The CDR3 nucleotides are TGTGCCAGCAGCCCCTTTCAGGGTAATTACAATGAGCAGTTCTTC.

The chain joins TRBV5-1 to TRBJ1-5; D might be TRBD1 (6 bases). The germline V gene encodes CDR1 SGHRS and CDR2 YFSETQ. The CDR3 extends over 14 amino acids. V was trimmed by 0 bases and J by 7 bases, leaving 11 bases between them. CDR3 protein: CASSLGYRDQPQHF. The CDR3 region has the DNA TGCGCCAGCAGCTTGGGTTACAGGGACCAGCCCCAGCATTTT.

The rearrangement joins TRBV19 to TRBJ2-1; no reliable D call. Trimming took 2 bases from V and 4 from J, leaving 6 bases between them. This CDR3 has 13 residues. CDR1 and CDR2 from the germline V gene are LNHDA and SQIVND (reference sequence). The CDR3, as DNA: TGTGCCAGTAGTATAAATTCATACAATGAGCAGTTCTTC. Encoded protein: CASSINSYNEQFF. Full variable domain (rest looked up from reference TRBV19 and TRBJ2-1): DGGITQSPKYLFRKEGQNVTLSCEQNLNHDAMYWYRQDPGQGLRLIYYSQIVNDFQKGDIAEGYSVSREKKESFPLTVTSAQKNPTAFYLCASSINSYNEQFFGPGTRLTVL.

The chain has TRBV9 and TRBJ1-2; D is perhaps TRBD1 (5 bases). Per germline, CDR1 SGDLS and CDR2 YYNGEE. CDR3 length: 16 residues. Trimming stripped 4 bases from V and 3 bases from J, with 19 bases between. The DNA for the CDR3 is TGTGCCAGCAGCCGAAACTCCAGGGTGGGGTACTATGGCTACACCTTC. Translated: CASSRNSRVGYYGYTF.

V gene TRBV19 combines with J gene TRBJ2-1; TRBD2 agrees at 8 bases. CDR3 length: 17 amino acids. J was trimmed by 0 bases and V by 4 bases; bases with no gene match: 8. The germline V gene encodes CDR1 LNHDA and CDR2 SQIVND (reference sequence). The CDR3 loop is CASSTIHSGASYNEQFF. In DNA form, the CDR3 reads TGTGCCAGTAGTACCATTCATAGCGGGGCCTCCTACAATGAGCAGTTCTTC.

This clone was found a few times. The V and J genes are TRBV7-9 and TRBJ2-2; D is unclear. Deletions cut 5 bases from V and 4 bases from J, with 11 bases between. Germline-derived CDR1 and CDR2 are SEHNR and FQNEAQ (reference sequence). CDR3 length: 14 amino acids. The CDR3 bases are TGTGCCAGCAGCCAGGCCAGAGTCACCGGGGAGCTGTTTTTT. This translates into CASSQARVTGELFF.

The chain uses TRBV2 and TRBJ2-7, with 16 positions matching TRBD2. V trimming: 6 bases; J trimming: 5 bases; junction bases outside the gene matches: 4. This CDR3 spans 15 amino acids. Germline CDR1 SNHLY, CDR2 FYNNEI. The DNA for the CDR3 is TGTGCCAGCAGGGTCGGGACTAGCGGGAGGGACGAGCAGTACTTC. This sequence encodes CASRVGTSGRDEQYF.